The clone carrying this TCR beta chain has just a few counts. Its antigen is not identified. This sample was taken from a study of T-cell memory formation after mild COVID-19. Study-wide points: From day 15 to 85, contracting clones were balanced between CD4 and CD8, whereas later expanders leaned toward CD4+. Mainly CM and EM harbored the contracting CD4+ clones; mainly EMRA harbored the CD8+ ones.

Amplification by 5'RACE using constant-segment primers produced TCR alpha and TCR beta cDNA libraries that carried sample barcodes and UMIs. Via MiXCR, TCRdb re-called the 5' RACE reads, giving one row per CDR3 protein. The sample carries 300,000 to 350,000 distinct CDR3 sequences, approximately 15% recorded once. The germline CDR1 and CDR2 sequences are LGHDT and YNNKEL (reference sequence). The CDR3 extends over 16 amino acids. The germline V and J ends were trimmed by 3 bases and 7 bases, with 16 bases remaining between them. The rearrangement uses TRBV3-1 and TRBJ1-6; D uncertain. The sequence came from a man aged 18 to 29 who had mild COVID-19 (a few samples of this study predate the infection). Cell type and time point are not known. Sequences were obtained from PBMCs or a T cell subset sorted from them (not recorded which). The CDR3 bases are TGTGCCAGCAGCCAGACTGCCCAGGTGAGGAATTCACCCCTCCACTTT. Encoded protein: CASSQTAQVRNSPLHF.